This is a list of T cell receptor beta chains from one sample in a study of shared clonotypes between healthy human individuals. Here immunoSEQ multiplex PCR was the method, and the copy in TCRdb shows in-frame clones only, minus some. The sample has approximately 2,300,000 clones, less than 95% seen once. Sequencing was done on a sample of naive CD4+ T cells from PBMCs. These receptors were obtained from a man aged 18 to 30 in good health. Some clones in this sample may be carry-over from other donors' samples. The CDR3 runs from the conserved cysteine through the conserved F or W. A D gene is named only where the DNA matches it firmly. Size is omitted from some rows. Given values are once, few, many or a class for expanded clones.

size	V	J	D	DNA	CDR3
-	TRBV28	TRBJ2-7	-	TGTGCCAGCAGTGAGTGGCGGGGCTCCTACGAGCAGTACTTC	CASSEWRGSYEQYF
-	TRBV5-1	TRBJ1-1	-	TGCGCCAGCAGCTTGACAGGGTCCTCCTTTGAGGCTTTCTTT	CASSLTGSSFEAFF
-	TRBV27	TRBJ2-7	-	TGTGCCAGCAGTTTATCGGACGGATCCTACGAGCAGTACTTC	CASSLSDGSYEQYF
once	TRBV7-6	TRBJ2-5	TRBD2	TGTGCCAGCAAAAGCGGACTAGCGGGAGTTTATGGACAAGAGACCCAGTACTTC	CASKSGLAGVYGQETQYF
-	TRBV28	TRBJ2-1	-	TGTGCCAGCAGTCCACAGGGCGGGAGCTCTGATGAGCAGTTCTTC	CASSPQGGSSDEQFF
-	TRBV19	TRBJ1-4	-	TGTGCCAGTAGTATGTACGGGAATGAAAAACTGTTTTTT	CASSMYGNEKLFF
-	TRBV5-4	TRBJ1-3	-	TGTGCCACGGGGACTAACGGAGGAAACACCATATATTTT	CATGTNGGNTIYF
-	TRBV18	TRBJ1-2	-	TGTGCCAGCTCACCGACCCACGAAAACTATGGCTACACCTTC	CASSPTHENYGYTF
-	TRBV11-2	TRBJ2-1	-	TGTGCCAGCAGCTTAGCGGCAGGGATGCTTTCTAGAACAAACAATGAGCAGTTCTTC	CASSLAAGMLSRTNNEQFF
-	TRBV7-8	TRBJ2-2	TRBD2	TGTGCCAGCAGCTCCGCCACCGGGAGGGCCCAGGCCGGGGAGCTGTTTTTT	CASSSATGRAQAGELFF
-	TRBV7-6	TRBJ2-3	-	TGTGCCAGCCGAACCGGGGCTGGAGGGGTAGATACGCAGTATTTT	CASRTGAGGVDTQYF
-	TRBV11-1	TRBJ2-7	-	TGTGCCAGCAGCTCCAGAAGTGTGGGGGCCGGCGAGCAGTACTTC	CASSSRSVGAGEQYF
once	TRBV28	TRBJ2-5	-	TGTGCCATCCGCCGGGGGGAGACCCAGTACTTC	CAIRRGETQYF
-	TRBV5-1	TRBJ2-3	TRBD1	TGCGCCAGCAGCCGGCTGACAGGGGGCACAGATACGCAGTATTTT	CASSRLTGGTDTQYF
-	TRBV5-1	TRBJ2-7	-	TGCGCCAGCAGCACCAACCGGGACAACTACGAGCAGTACTTC	CASSTNRDNYEQYF
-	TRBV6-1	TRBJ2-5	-	TGTGCCAGCCAGTTCACCCCCTCTAAGGAGGAGACCCAGTACTTC	CASQFTPSKEETQYF
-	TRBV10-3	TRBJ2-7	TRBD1	TGTGCCATCAGTGTGAGGACAGGGCTTCTTTACGAGCAGTACTTC	CAISVRTGLLYEQYF
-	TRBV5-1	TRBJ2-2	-	TGCGCCAGCAGCTTGGATCCCACCGGGGAGCTGTTTTTT	CASSLDPTGELFF
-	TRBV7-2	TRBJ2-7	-	TGTGCCAGCAGCTTACAGTACGAGCAGTACTTC	CASSLQYEQYF
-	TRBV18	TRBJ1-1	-	TGTGCCAGCTCACCACCTAGGACAGTGAACACTGAAGCTTTCTTT	CASSPPRTVNTEAFF
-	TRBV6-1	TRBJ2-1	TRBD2	TGTGCCAGCAAGAAGACTAGCCCAACCTACAATGAGCAGTTCTTC	CASKKTSPTYNEQFF
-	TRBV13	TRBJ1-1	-	TGTGCCAGCAGCTTAGAGGGATGGAGTAACACTGAAGCTTTCTTT	CASSLEGWSNTEAFF
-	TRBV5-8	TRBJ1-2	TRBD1	TGTGCCAGCAGCCCGGGACAGCCGAATAACTATGGCTACACCTTC	CASSPGQPNNYGYTF
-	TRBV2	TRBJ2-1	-	TGTGCCAGCAGTGGATCGGTATACAATGAGCAGTTCTTC	CASSGSVYNEQFF
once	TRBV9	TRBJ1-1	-	TGTGCCAGCAGCGTATACGATACCGGGCCCACTGAAGCTTTCTTT	CASSVYDTGPTEAFF
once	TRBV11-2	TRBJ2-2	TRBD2	TGTGCCAGCAGCCCCTGGAGCGGGAGTGGCGGGGAGCTGTTTTTT	CASSPWSGSGGELFF
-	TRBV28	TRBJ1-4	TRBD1	TGTGCCAGCAGTGCCCCCCTAAAGACAGGGACTAATGAAAAACTGTTTTTT	CASSAPLKTGTNEKLFF
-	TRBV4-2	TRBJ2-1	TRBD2	TGTGCCAGCAGCCGAGAAATAGCGGGGCGGACGTTCAATGAGCAGTTCTTC	CASSREIAGRTFNEQFF
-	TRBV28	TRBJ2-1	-	TGTGCCAGCAGCCGACCCAGCTCCTACAATGAGCAGTTCTTC	CASSRPSSYNEQFF
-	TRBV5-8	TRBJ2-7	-	TGTGCCAGCAGCTTAGTCAGGGGAAAGTGGCAGTACTTC	CASSLVRGKWQYF
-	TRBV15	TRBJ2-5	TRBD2	TGTGCCACCAGTCGGATTAAGACTAGCGGAAAAAGAAGGCGGCAAGAGACCCAGTACTTC	CATSRIKTSGKRRRQETQYF
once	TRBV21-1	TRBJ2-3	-	TGTGCCAGCAGCTCCCCCGGCCCGGACAGGGCAGATACGCAGTATTTT	CASSSPGPDRADTQYF
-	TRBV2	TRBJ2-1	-	TGTGCCAGCAGTGAATATAGGATGTGGAGGAATGAGCAGTTCTTC	CASSEYRMWRNEQFF
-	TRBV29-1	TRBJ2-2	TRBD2	TGCAGCGTTCTTCGGTCTAGCGGGAGCGCCGGGGAGCTGTTTTTT	CSVLRSSGSAGELFF
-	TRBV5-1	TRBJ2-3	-	TGCGCCAGCAGCTTGGATGGAGGGCCGTTCACAGATACGCAGTATTTT	CASSLDGGPFTDTQYF
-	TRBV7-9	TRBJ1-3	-	TGTGCCAGCAGCTTAGGAGGTGGTAACACCATATATTTT	CASSLGGGNTIYF
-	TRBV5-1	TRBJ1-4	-	TGCGCCAGCAGCTTGTTGGCAGGGAATGAAAAACTGTTTTTT	CASSLLAGNEKLFF
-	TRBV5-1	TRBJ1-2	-	TGCGCCAGCAGCTTGGCGCGTGGACGTGGCTACACCTTC	CASSLARGRGYTF
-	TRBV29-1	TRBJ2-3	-	TGCAGCGTCGCGGGTATTGCGTTCGGCACAGATACGCAGTATTTT	CSVAGIAFGTDTQYF
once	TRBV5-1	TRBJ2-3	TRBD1	TGCGCCAGCAGCCCCCGGACAGGGGGCTCTAGCACAGATACGCAGTATTTT	CASSPRTGGSSTDTQYF
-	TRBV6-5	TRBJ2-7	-	TGTGCCAGCACCCCTCGACAGGCCCACTACGAGCAGTACTTC	CASTPRQAHYEQYF
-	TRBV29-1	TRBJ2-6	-	TGCAGCGCCGAAGGGGTATGGGGTTCCTCTGGGGCCAACGTCCTGACTTTC	CSAEGVWGSSGANVLTF